These 24 T cell receptor beta chains originate from one sample sequenced in a study of control samples from healthy donors and cancer patients. The table came from immunoSEQ multiplex PCR; TCRdb's copy has only in-frame clones and leaves some out. The sample records about 270,000 clones, approximately 80% being singletons. Sequencing was done on a sample of PBMCs. Source of these receptors: a woman aged 60 to 75 with lung cancer.

The CDR3 DNA reads TGTGCCAGCAGTTTCACTTGGACAGGGGGCGGGCGGGCTTTCTTT. Its protein product is CASSFTWTGGGRAFF. The rearrangement joins TRBV6-5 to TRBJ1-1, with 11 bases that match TRBD1. This CDR3 is built from 15 residues. CDR1 and CDR2 (germline): MNHEY, SVGAGI. V shed 4 bases and J 11 bases; nucleotides not matched to a gene: 12.

The J gene is TRBJ2-7, the V gene TRBV18; TRBD2 matches at 9 bases. After removal of 1 base from V and 2 bases from J, the junction contained 6 bases not matched to a gene. There are 16 residues in the CDR3. Per germline, CDR1 KGHSH and CDR2 LQKENI. The CDR3 spells CASSPLSAGGPYEQYF. For the CDR3, the DNA is TGTGCCAGCTCACCACTGAGCGCGGGAGGGCCCTACGAGCAGTACTTC.

The chain uses TRBV4-1 and TRBJ1-2, with D hard to call. CDR3 size: 14 residues. Germline assignment: CDR1 MGHRA and CDR2 YSYEKL. Trimming took off 1 base at V and 4 bases at J, with 10 bases between the two ends. The CDR3 bases are TGCGCCAGCAGCCAAGCGACAACGGCCTATGGCTACACCTTC. It yields the protein CASSQATTAYGYTF.

CDR3 loop: CATSDMRGTDTQYF. The CDR3, as DNA: TGTGCCACCAGTGATATGAGGGGCACAGATACGCAGTATTTT. The V and J genes are TRBV24-1 and TRBJ2-3; D is perhaps TRBD2 (5 bases). The CDR3 has 14 amino acids. Germline values: CDR1 KGHDR, CDR2 SFDVKD. Trimming left V 3 bases short and J 1 base short, with 7 bases between.

The chain employs TRBV2 and TRBJ1-4; 7 bases align to TRBD1. The V and J ends lost 7 bases and 3 bases, in that order; junction bases with no gene match: 5. CDR1 SNHLY and CDR2 FYNNEI come from the germline V gene. There are 14 residues in the CDR3. The CDR3 DNA is TGTGCCAGCACCTGGGACAGACCTAATGAAAAACTGTTTTTT. It specifies CASTWDRPNEKLFF. Complete variable domain (other parts from reference TRBV2 and TRBJ1-4): EPEVTQTPSHQVTQMGQEVILRCVPISNHLYFYWYRQILGQKVEFLVSFYNNEISEKSEIFDDQFSVERPDGSNFTLKIRSTKLEDSAMYFCASTWDRPNEKLFFGSGTQLSVL.

The rearrangement uses TRBV20-1 and TRBJ1-1, with TRBD1 as a possible D gene (6 bases). This CDR3 is 11 amino acids long. V lost 6 bases and J lost 5, with 10 bases in between. Looked up from germline, CDR1 is DFQATT and CDR2 is SNEGSKA (reference sequence). CDR3 protein: CSAAGDTEAFF. DNA for the CDR3: TGCAGTGCGGCAGGGGATACTGAAGCTTTCTTT.

This clone is deemed medium-sized. The chain uses TRBV2 and TRBJ1-1; 8 bases fit TRBD1. CDR1 and CDR2 (germline): SNHLY, FYNNEI. V was pared by 1 base and J by 5 bases, with 12 bases of the junction left unmatched. The CDR3 runs 17 residues. The CDR3 DNA reads as TGTGCCAGCAGTGAAGGCTGGTGGGACAGGAGGGGAACTGAAGCTTTCTTT. The encoded protein is CASSEGWWDRRGTEAFF.

The chain uses TRBV5-1 and TRBJ2-5; 15 bases map to TRBD2. After removal of 0 bases from V and 5 bases from J, the junction contained 8 bases not matched to a gene. CDR3 length: 18 residues. Germline V CDR1 and CDR2: SGHRS, YFSETQ. DNA of the CDR3: TGCGCCAGCAGCTTGGAAGGGACTAGCGGGAGGCCGGGGGAGACCCAGTACTTC. Its translation: CASSLEGTSGRPGETQYF.

The V call is TRBV7-3, the J call TRBJ2-1, with 15 bases lining up with TRBD2. Per the germline V gene, CDR1 is SGHTA and CDR2 is FQGTGA. With V trimmed by 2 bases and J by 6 bases, 2 bases remained unmatched. CDR3 length: 16 residues. The CDR3 bases are TGTGCCAGCAGCTTAGTGGGACTAGCGGGGGGCAATGAGCAGTTCTTC. Residues: CASSLVGLAGGNEQFF. The full variable domain, in which reference TRBV7-3 and TRBJ2-1 provide the parts outside the CDR3, is GAGVSQTPSNKVTEKGKYVELRCDPISGHTALYWYRQSLGQGPEFLIYFQGTGAADDSGLPNDRFFAVRPEGSVSTLKIQRTERGDSAVYLCASSLVGLAGGNEQFFGPGTRLTVL.

This clone has a single count. The chain couples TRBV6-6 to TRBJ2-1; 7 nucleotides match TRBD2. The germline CDR1 and CDR2 sequences are MNHNY and SVGAGI (reference sequence). The CDR3 runs 11 residues. The junction had 3 bases not matched to a gene; V was cut back by 10 bases and J by 6 bases. The CDR3 protein is CATGRPNEQFF. DNA of the CDR3: TGTGCCACCGGGAGGCCCAATGAGCAGTTCTTC.

V gene TRBV6-5 combines with J gene TRBJ1-2, with D perhaps TRBD1 (6 bases). This CDR3 has 13 residues. CDR1 and CDR2 (germline): MNHEY, SVGAGI. The V end was cut by 6 bases, the J end by 8 bases, with 16 bases between. The CDR3 DNA sequence: TGTGCCAGCAGATCCAGGGGATCTGGGGGCTACACCTTC. This codes for CASRSRGSGGYTF.

The chain couples TRBV6-5 to TRBJ1-1; 7 bases map to TRBD1. V dropped 6 bases and J dropped 6; count of bases not matched to a gene: 13. CDR1 and CDR2 from the germline V gene are MNHEY and SVGAGI. The CDR3 consists of 15 residues. The CDR3 coding sequence is TGTGCCAGCAGGTTGAGGACAGGCGGTTCCTCTGAAGCTTTCTTT. Its translation is CASRLRTGGSSEAFF.

The chain carries TRBV2 and TRBJ1-3; perhaps TRBD1 as D (5 bases). Germline CDR1 SNHLY, CDR2 FYNNEI. The V end was cut by 4 bases, the J end by 2 bases, with 6 bases between. CDR3 size: 13 residues. This CDR3 reads CASSVGAGNTIYF. In DNA, the CDR3 is TGTGCCAGCAGTGTAGGGGCTGGAAACACCATATATTTT.

Concerning this clone itself: Being one base from a much bigger clone, this may be a read error. This chain connects TRBV3-1 (or the pseudogene TRBV3-2) to TRBJ2-1; 11 bases align to TRBD2. The trim removed 4 bases at V and 5 bases at J, leaving 1 base unmatched. From germline, CDR1 is LGHDT and CDR2 YNNKEL (reference sequence). The CDR3 loop spans 14 amino acids. CDR3 protein: CASSLTSGDNEQFF. The CDR3 DNA reads as TGTGCCAGCAGCCTGACTAGCGGGGACAATGAGCAGTTCTTC.

This clone was observed a few times. The gene calls are TRBV10-3 and TRBJ1-4; D is possibly TRBD1 (6 bases). CDR3 length: 14 residues. V shed 3 bases and J shed 10 bases, with 15 bases lying between them. CDR1 is ENHRY, CDR2 SYGVKD, per germline. CDR3 residues: CAISDGGSGGKLFF. The CDR3 DNA reads as TGTGCCATCAGTGATGGGGGCAGCGGGGGAAAACTGTTTTTT.

V and J are TRBV19 and TRBJ1-4; 8 bases agree with TRBD1. Germline-derived CDR1 and CDR2 are LNHDA and SQIVND (reference sequence). V shed 6 bases and J 8 bases; nucleotides not matched to a gene: 14. CDR3 length equals 16 residues. This CDR3 is CASSGGQGGGGEKLFF. CDR3 bases: TGTGCCAGTAGCGGCGGACAGGGAGGTGGTGGCGAAAAACTGTTTTTT.

This clone came up once. The CDR3 sequence: CASRAHGGNTEAFF. DNA of the CDR3: TGTGCCAGTAGGGCACACGGGGGAAACACTGAAGCTTTCTTT. The rearrangement uses TRBV19 and TRBJ1-1, with a tentative D call TRBD1 (5 bases). Trimming took off 6 bases at V and 2 bases at J, with 13 bases between the two ends. The germline gives CDR1 LNHDA, CDR2 SQIVND (reference sequence). This CDR3 comprises 14 residues.

V is TRBV27 and J is TRBJ1-2, with 8 positions matching TRBD1. J gave up 6 bases and V 6 bases, and 9 bases lay outside the gene matches. This CDR3 is 14 amino acids long. Germline CDR1 reads MNHEY; CDR2 reads SMNVEV (reference sequence). CDR3 DNA sequence: TGTGCCAGCAGCCATTCGAGGACAGGGAATGGCTACACCTTC. Translation gives CASSHSRTGNGYTF.

The chain is built from TRBV10-3 and TRBJ2-7; TRBD2 agrees at 10 bases. Unmatched junction bases numbered 9, after V lost 6 bases and J lost 1 base. Germline V gene lookup returns CDR1 ENHRY and CDR2 SYGVKD. CDR3 length: 16 amino acids. The CDR3 loop is CAISGVGLARSYEQYF. Here the CDR3 DNA reads TGTGCCATCAGCGGGGTGGGACTAGCGAGATCCTACGAGCAGTACTTC.

This chain links TRBV6-5 with TRBJ2-5; 8 nucleotides line up with TRBD1. Germline V gene data show CDR1 as MNHEY and CDR2 as SVGAGI. This CDR3 has 13 amino acids. V trimming: 6 bases; J trimming: 5 bases; junction bases outside the gene matches: 5. CDR3 residues: CASRLQGDETQYF. CDR3 nucleotides: TGTGCCAGCAGGCTACAGGGGGATGAGACCCAGTACTTC.

The chain carries TRBV27 and TRBJ2-3, with 9 positions matching TRBD2. Germline assignment: CDR1 MNHEY and CDR2 SMNVEV (reference sequence). J lost 2 bases, V lost 6 bases, and 6 bases had no gene match. The CDR3 contains 15 residues. The DNA of the CDR3 is TGTGCCAGCAGCAGACTAGCGGAGCCCACAGATACGCAGTATTTT. It codes for CASSRLAEPTDTQYF.

This clone was recorded once. Other nucleotide sequences from this sample produce the same CDR3. This sequence joins TRBV5-1 and TRBJ2-5; TRBD1 might be the D (5 bases). This CDR3 contains 15 residues. The V end lost 0 bases, the J end lost 1 base, and 10 bases lay between the germline ends. CDR1 and CDR2 from the germline V gene are SGHRS and YFSETQ. The DNA for the CDR3 is TGCGCCAGCAGCTTGGGGCAGGGTCCCCAAGAGACCCAGTACTTC. Translation gives CASSLGQGPQETQYF.

V usage is TRBV7-9 and J usage is TRBJ2-7; D may be TRBD1 or TRBD2 (5 bases each). V lost 1 base and J 3 bases, leaving 10 bases between the germline ends. The CDR3 totals 14 residues. The germline CDR1 and CDR2 sequences are SEHNR and FQNEAQ (reference sequence). The DNA for the CDR3 is TGTGCCAGCAGCTTAGTGGGGGAAATCTACGAGCAGTACTTC. Translation gives CASSLVGEIYEQYF.

The table lists this clone with a count of one. The gene calls are TRBV6-1 and TRBJ1-2, with unresolved D. Trimming removed 5 bases at V and 2 bases at J, with 15 bases between. Germline V gene sequence: CDR1 MNHNS, CDR2 SASEGT. The CDR3 has 15 residues. The CDR3 is CASSSAGRENYGYTF. DNA for the CDR3: TGTGCCAGCAGTTCGGCGGGCCGAGAGAACTATGGCTACACCTTC.